One T cell receptor (beta chain) is described in this entry. Its antigen remains unknown. It was cDNA, reverse transcribed from extracted RNA, that served as the sequencing template. TCRdb keeps only in-frame clones here, not all; method: immunoSEQ multiplex PCR. The table includes some 150,000 clones, around 50% detected once. The data were obtained in a study of CD8+ T cells in alopecia areata. The overall study: Each day, treated patients took oral tofacitinib twice, at 5 to 10 mg per dose. General study points: More clonal than normal scalp was lesional scalp, particularly alopecia totalis/universalis. When scalp samples are sequenced, resident alphabeta T cells of normal skin are also captured.

The receptor's source is a human donor with alopecia areata. Material: CD4+ T cells sorted from blood, obtained at week 0.

DNA of the CDR3: TGTGCCAGCAGCTTAGCAAGAGGGGGCGGCACAGATACGCAGTATTTT. This encodes CASSLARGGGTDTQYF. The rearrangement uses TRBV7-9 and TRBJ2-3; 7 bases line up with TRBD1. Germline CDR1 and CDR2: SEHNR and FQNEAQ (reference sequence). The trim removed 0 bases at V and 1 base at J, leaving 4 bases unmatched. The CDR3 contains 16 residues.